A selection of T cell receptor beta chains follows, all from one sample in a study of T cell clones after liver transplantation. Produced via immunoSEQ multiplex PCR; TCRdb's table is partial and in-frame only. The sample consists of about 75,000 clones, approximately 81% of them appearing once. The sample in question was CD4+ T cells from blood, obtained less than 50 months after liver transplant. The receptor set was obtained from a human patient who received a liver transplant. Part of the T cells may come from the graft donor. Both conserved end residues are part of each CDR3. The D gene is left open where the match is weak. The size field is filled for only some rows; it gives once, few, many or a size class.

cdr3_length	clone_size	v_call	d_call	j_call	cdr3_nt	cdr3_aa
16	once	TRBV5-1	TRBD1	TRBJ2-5	TGCGCCAGCAGCTTGGGACAGGGGAATCTCCAAGAGACCCAGTACTTC	CASSLGQGNLQETQYF
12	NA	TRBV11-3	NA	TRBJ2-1	TGTGCCAGCAGCTTAGGTAGAGGTGAGCAGTTCTTC	CASSLGRGEQFF
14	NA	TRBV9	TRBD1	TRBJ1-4	TGTGCCAGCAGCGCGACGACAGGGAGTGAAAAACTGTTTTTT	CASSATTGSEKLFF
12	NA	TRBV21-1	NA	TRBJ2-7	TGTGCCAGCACTTTCAGGGGATACGAGCAGTACTTC	CASTFRGYEQYF
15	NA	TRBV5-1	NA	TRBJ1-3	TGCGCCAGCAGCTTGGGGGAGGTTTCTGGAAACACCATATATTTT	CASSLGEVSGNTIYF
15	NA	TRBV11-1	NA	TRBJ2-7	TGTGCCAGCAGCCCACGGGACGGACACTCCTACGAGCAGTACTTC	CASSPRDGHSYEQYF
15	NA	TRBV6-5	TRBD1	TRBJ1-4	TGTGCCAGCAGATCTACAGGGGGCGAAGGAGAAAAACTGTTTTTT	CASRSTGGEGEKLFF
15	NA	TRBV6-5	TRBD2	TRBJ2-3	TGTGCCAGCAGTCTGACTAGCGGGGGTTTAGATACGCAGTATTTT	CASSLTSGGLDTQYF
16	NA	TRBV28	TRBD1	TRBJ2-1	TGTGCCAGCAGTTACCCATCCGGACAGGGGCGGGGTGAGCAGTTCTTC	CASSYPSGQGRGEQFF
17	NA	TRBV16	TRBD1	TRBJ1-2	TGTGCCAGCAGCCAATCGATTAAGACAGGGGGCTTCAATGGCTACACCTTC	CASSQSIKTGGFNGYTF
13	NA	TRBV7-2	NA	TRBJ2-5	TGTGCCAGCAGCGTTCGCGGTCAAGAGACCCAGTACTTC	CASSVRGQETQYF
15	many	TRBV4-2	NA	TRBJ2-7	TGTGCCAGCAGCCCCCTCACAGGGGGAGGGTACGAGCAGTACTTC	CASSPLTGGGYEQYF
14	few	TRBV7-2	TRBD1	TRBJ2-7	TGTGCCAGCAGCACGGGGACAGCTTCCTACGAGCAGTACTTC	CASSTGTASYEQYF
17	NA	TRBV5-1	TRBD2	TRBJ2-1	TGCGCCAGCAGCTTGGTATTAGCGGGGGGTCCCTCTAACCCGCAGTTCTTC	CASSLVLAGGPSNPQFF
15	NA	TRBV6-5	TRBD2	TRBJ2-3	TGTGCCAGCAGTTACAGTGGGACTAGGGCAGATACGCAGTATTTT	CASSYSGTRADTQYF
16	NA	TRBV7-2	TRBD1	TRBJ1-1	TGTGCCAGCAGCTCACCTCAGGGACAGTTGTACACTGAAGCTTTCTTT	CASSSPQGQLYTEAFF
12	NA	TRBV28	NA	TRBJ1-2	TGTGCCAGCAGCGTGACAGTTGGGGGCTACACCTTC	CASSVTVGGYTF
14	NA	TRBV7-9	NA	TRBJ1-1	TGTGCCAGCAGGGGAGGACTATCGAACACTGAAGCTTTCTTT	CASRGGLSNTEAFF
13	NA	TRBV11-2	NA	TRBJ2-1	TGTGCCAGCAGCTTAGATCCCTACAATGAGCAGTTCTTC	CASSLDPYNEQFF
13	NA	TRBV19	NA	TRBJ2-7	TGTGCCAGCGCCGGGACCACCTCTTACGAGCAGTACTTC	CASAGTTSYEQYF
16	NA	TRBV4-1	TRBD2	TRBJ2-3	TGCGCCAGCAGCCAAGGGGGACTAGCGGGAGGGCGAACGCAGTATTTT	CASSQGGLAGGRTQYF
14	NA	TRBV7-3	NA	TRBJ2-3	TGTGCCAGCAGCTTAACAAGCGTTGGAGATACGCAGTATTTT	CASSLTSVGDTQYF
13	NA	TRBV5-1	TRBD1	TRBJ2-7	TGCGCCAGCAGCAGGGACAGGGGGAACGAGCAGTACTTC	CASSRDRGNEQYF
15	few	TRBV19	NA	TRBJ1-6	TGTGCCAGTAGTATATTAGGGCACGGGGATTCACCCCTCCACTTT	CASSILGHGDSPLHF